Below, 32 T cell receptor beta chains from the same sample are listed, as sequenced in a study of blood T cell repertoires in COVID-19. The repertoire was sequenced with immunoSEQ multiplex PCR; TCRdb's copy has only in-frame clones and lacks some. The repertoire holds about 140,000 clones, with about 86% as singletons. Sequencing used peripheral blood. The receptor source for this set is a woman in her fifties or sixties with acute or convalescent COVID-19.

This chain connects TRBV9 to TRBJ1-1, with no clear D. The CDR3 sequence is 13 residues long. V was cut by 5 bases and J by 0 bases, with 8 bases left in between. The germline V gene has CDR1 SGDLS and CDR2 YYNGEE. This chain's CDR3 is CASSSGVNTEAFF. The CDR3 nucleotides are TGTGCCAGCAGTTCCGGGGTGAACACTGAAGCTTTCTTT. The full variable domain, in which reference TRBV9 and TRBJ1-1 provide the parts outside the CDR3, is DSGVTQTPKHLITATGQRVTLRCSPRSGDLSVYWYQQSLDQGLQFLIQYYNGEERAKGNILERFSAQQFPDLHSELNLSSLELGDSALYFCASSSGVNTEAFFGQGTRLTVV.

The chain couples TRBV9 to TRBJ2-7; TRBD2 matches at 10 bases. Trimming cost V 4 bases and J 2 bases; bases outside gene matches: 9. The CDR3 sequence is 16 residues long. Germline V CDR1 and CDR2: SGDLS, YYNGEE. Written as DNA, the CDR3 is TGTGCCAGCAGCCCGACGACTAGCGGGTTCACCTACGAGCAGTACTTC. The encoded protein is CASSPTTSGFTYEQYF.

J is TRBJ1-4 and V is TRBV11-3; 8 bases agree with TRBD1. J lost 7 bases, V lost 2 bases, and 3 bases had no gene match. Germline lookup yields CDR1 SGHNT and CDR2 YENEEA. This CDR3 spans 14 amino acids. The CDR3 protein is CASSLYRGGEKLFF. The CDR3 DNA reads as TGTGCCAGCAGCTTATACAGGGGGGGTGAAAAACTGTTTTTT.

The DNA for the CDR3 is TGCAGCGTCGGGACAGGGATCAATCAGCCCCAGCATTTT. Amino acid sequence: CSVGTGINQPQHF. The chain combines TRBV29-1 with TRBJ1-5; TRBD1 matches at 9 bases. There are 13 residues in the CDR3. Per the germline V gene, CDR1 is SQVTM and CDR2 is ANQGSEA. J was trimmed by 3 bases and V by 6 bases; bases with no gene match: 3.

This chain connects TRBV29-1 to TRBJ1-1, with 8 positions matching TRBD1. Germline loops: CDR1 SQVTM, CDR2 ANQGSEA. CDR3 size: 18 residues. The junction had 16 bases not matched to a gene; V was cut back by 1 base and J by 3 bases. CDR3 region: CSVEGGQGGGRGDTEAFF. In DNA, the CDR3 is TGCAGCGTTGAAGGAGGACAGGGCGGGGGTAGAGGGGACACTGAAGCTTTCTTT.

The V call is TRBV28, the J call TRBJ2-7; TRBD1 agrees at 8 bases. Germline V gene lookup returns CDR1 MDHEN and CDR2 SYDVKM. The CDR3 length is 14 residues. V lost 4 bases to trimming and J lost 3 bases; unmatched junction nucleotides: 5. CDR3 coding DNA: TGTGCCAGCAGTTCAACAGACAGGGGCTACGAGCAGTACTTC. This encodes CASSSTDRGYEQYF.

In its sample, this clone was seen a few times. This chain joins TRBV5-8 and TRBJ1-1; 11 nucleotides align to TRBD1. The ends lost 3 bases at V and 3 bases at J; junction bases unmatched: 4. Germline values: CDR1 SGHTS, CDR2 YDEGEE. CDR3 length: 15 amino acids. CDR3 sequence reads: CASSYRTGGYTEAFF. CDR3 sequence (DNA): TGTGCCAGCAGCTACCGGACAGGGGGCTACACTGAAGCTTTCTTT.

V usage is TRBV30 and J usage is TRBJ2-3; tentative D call: TRBD2 (6 bases). V lost 7 bases and J lost 2, with 16 bases in between. The CDR3 loop spans 14 amino acids. Germline CDR1 is GTSNPN and CDR2 is SVGIG (reference sequence). CDR3 bases: TGTGCCTCACGACTAGGGTTTAACACAGATACGCAGTATTTT. Its protein is CASRLGFNTDTQYF.

V gene TRBV20-1 combines with J gene TRBJ1-2, with D possibly being TRBD1 (6 bases). Trimming left V 3 bases short and J 4 bases short, with 21 bases between. Looked up from germline, CDR1 is DFQATT and CDR2 is SNEGSKA (reference sequence). This CDR3 has 16 residues. CDR3 DNA: TGCAGTGCTAGTGCCGGGGGGCGGGGAATCTTCTATGGCTACACCTTC. It yields the protein CSASAGGRGIFYGYTF.

The chain couples TRBV28 to TRBJ1-4; 10 nucleotides line up with TRBD1. This CDR3 comprises 15 residues. Germline lookup yields CDR1 MDHEN and CDR2 SYDVKM. Trimming at V came to 6 bases and at J to 8 bases, leaving 9 bases not matched to a gene. The CDR3 DNA reads TGTGCCAGCAGGCGACAGGGGGCGCTTAGCGAAAAACTGTTTTTT. This codes for CASRRQGALSEKLFF.

This clone appeared a few times. V is TRBV3-1 (or the pseudogene TRBV3-2) and J is TRBJ2-7; D is unresolved. The CDR3 loop spans 11 amino acids. V was trimmed by 1 base and J by 6 bases, leaving 4 bases between them. Germline CDR1 and CDR2: LGHDT and YNNKEL (reference sequence). CDR3 DNA sequence: TGTGCCAGCAGCCAAGTGGCCGAGCAGTACTTC. Translation gives CASSQVAEQYF.

This clone was observed a handful of times. This CDR3 reads CASSLEKAMNTEAFF. DNA of the CDR3: TGTGCCAGCAGCTTAGAAAAAGCGATGAACACTGAAGCTTTCTTT. The gene calls are TRBV7-9 and TRBJ1-1; D is unclear. V was trimmed by 1 base and J by 0 bases, leaving 9 bases between them. Germline CDR1 and CDR2: SEHNR and FQNEAQ (reference sequence). CDR3 length equals 15 residues.

In DNA form, the CDR3 reads TGTGCCAGCAGCTTCGCGGGGGTAGGCAATCAGCCCCAGCATTTT. It encodes CASSFAGVGNQPQHF. The rearrangement uses TRBV5-6 and TRBJ1-5; perhaps TRBD1 as D (5 bases). CDR3 length: 15 amino acids. The V gene lost 2 bases and the J gene lost 2 bases, with 11 bases spanning the gap. CDR1 and CDR2 (germline): SGHDT, YYEEEE.

As DNA, the CDR3 is TGTGCCAGCAGTGTTAAGACAGGGGGATCCACAGATACGCAGTATTTT. Amino acids: CASSVKTGGSTDTQYF. The V and J genes are TRBV6-1 and TRBJ2-3; 9 nucleotides align to TRBD1. Germline V gives CDR1 MNHNS, CDR2 SASEGT. This CDR3 contains 16 residues. The ends lost 4 bases at V and 2 bases at J; junction bases unmatched: 7.

The chain uses TRBV3-1 (or the pseudogene TRBV3-2) and TRBJ2-1, with a tentative D call TRBD2 (7 bases). Germline assignment: CDR1 LGHDT and CDR2 YNNKEL (reference sequence). Trimming stripped 4 bases from V and 0 bases from J, with 10 bases between. The CDR3 loop spans 15 amino acids. The CDR3 sequence is CASSRGGVSYNEQFF. The CDR3 nucleotides are TGTGCCAGCAGCCGCGGGGGCGTCTCCTACAATGAGCAGTTCTTC.

V and J are TRBV6-5 and TRBJ1-1, with 9 bases aligning to TRBD1. This CDR3 has 15 amino acids. The ends lost 2 bases at V and 4 bases at J; junction bases unmatched: 5. Germline-derived CDR1 and CDR2 are MNHEY and SVGAGI. The CDR3 loop reads CASSYTDRGVTEAFF. Here the CDR3 DNA reads TGTGCCAGCAGTTACACTGACAGGGGGGTCACTGAAGCTTTCTTT.

This clone was recorded only once. The genes are TRBV4-2 and TRBJ1-4, with D unresolved. CDR1 is LGHNA and CDR2 is YNFKEQ in the germline V gene. This CDR3 comprises 18 residues. V lost 2 bases to trimming and J lost 0 bases, with 16 bases between them. This CDR3 is CASSQKSGGLPTNEKLFF. The CDR3 DNA reads TGTGCCAGCAGCCAAAAAAGTGGTGGACTACCAACTAATGAAAAACTGTTTTTT.

The genes are TRBV13 and TRBJ2-7, with D possibly being TRBD2 (7 bases). The ends were cut back, 5 bases at V and 6 bases at J, with 11 bases in the middle. The CDR3 is 12 amino acids. CDR1 and CDR2 (germline): PRHDT, FYEKMQ (reference sequence). As DNA, the CDR3 is TGTGCCAGCAGCCCAAGGGGGGGCGAGCAGTACTTC. Protein: CASSPRGGEQYF.

V is TRBV9 and J is TRBJ2-5; 8 bases line up with TRBD2. The germline CDR1 and CDR2 sequences are SGDLS and YYNGEE. The CDR3 has 15 residues. V shed 4 bases, J shed 5 bases, and the junction held 10 bases outside the gene matches. The CDR3 DNA follows: TGTGCCAGCAGCTCCTCGGGACTAGGGGGGGAGACCCAGTACTTC. It encodes CASSSSGLGGETQYF.

This chain links TRBV5-1 with TRBJ2-3; 7 nucleotides align to TRBD2. In germline, CDR1 is SGHRS, CDR2 YFSETQ. The CDR3 is 15 amino acids. The trim removed 4 bases at V and 0 bases at J, leaving 5 bases unmatched. The CDR3 loop reads CASSLRRGSTDTQYF. CDR3 DNA sequence: TGCGCCAGCAGCCTCCGGCGGGGGAGCACAGATACGCAGTATTTT.

V usage is TRBV7-2 and J usage is TRBJ2-2; maybe TRBD2 (7 bases). V lost 2 bases to trimming and J lost 5 bases, with 15 bases between them. The CDR3 is 16 amino acids. Germline CDR1 is SGHTA and CDR2 is FQGNSA. The CDR3 bases are TGTGCCAGCAGCTTAAGGGGGGGCCGACGTACCGGGGAGCTGTTTTTT. This codes for CASSLRGGRRTGELFF.

Points on this clone: Other DNA sequences in this sample translate to the same CDR3. The CDR3 nucleotides are TGTGCCAGCAGTTCGGACAGAAATAGCAATCAGCCCCAGCATTTT. Protein product: CASSSDRNSNQPQHF. This sequence joins TRBV6-5 and TRBJ1-5, with a weak D call TRBD1 (6 bases). V was pared by 4 bases and J by 0 bases, with 10 bases between. CDR1 and CDR2 from the germline V gene are MNHEY and SVGAGI. This CDR3 contains 15 residues.

The rearrangement joins TRBV5-1 to TRBJ1-2; D might be TRBD1 (5 bases). The CDR3 extends over 13 amino acids. Germline V gene lookup returns CDR1 SGHRS and CDR2 YFSETQ. The V end was cut by 0 bases, the J end by 12 bases, with 15 bases between. CDR3 residues: CASSLGGVPRHTF. CDR3 nucleotides: TGCGCCAGCAGCTTGGGGGGGGTACCCCGTCACACCTTC.

J is TRBJ1-5 and V is TRBV13; D possibly corresponds to TRBD1 (6 bases). Germline V lookup: CDR1 PRHDT, CDR2 FYEKMQ (reference sequence). CDR3 length equals 18 residues. V lost 3 bases and J 0 bases, leaving 18 bases between the germline ends. As DNA, the CDR3 is TGTGCCAGCAGCTTGGACAGCCCACTAAATTATAGCAATCAGCCCCAGCATTTT. Translating it yields CASSLDSPLNYSNQPQHF. Full variable domain (rest looked up from reference TRBV13 and TRBJ1-5): AAGVIQSPRHLIKEKRETATLKCYPIPRHDTVYWYQQGPGQDPQFLISFYEKMQSDKGSIPDRFSAQQFSDYHSELNMSSLELGDSALYFCASSLDSPLNYSNQPQHFGDGTRLSIL.

V and J are TRBV5-4 and TRBJ2-2; 7 bases match TRBD1. The CDR3 has 15 residues. V was clipped by 3 bases and J by 8 bases; unmatched bases: 10. CDR1 is SGHNT, CDR2 YYREEE, per germline (reference sequence). The CDR3 protein is CASSSKQLQGGELFF. DNA of the CDR3: TGTGCCAGCAGCTCGAAACAACTACAGGGGGGGGAGCTGTTTTTT. The variable domain in full, with the rest retrieved from reference TRBV5-4 and TRBJ2-2, is ETGVTQSPTHLIKTRGQQVTLRCSSQSGHNTVSWYQQALGQGPQFIFQYYREEENGRGNFPPRFSGLQFPNYSSELNVNALELDDSALYLCASSSKQLQGGELFFGEGSRLTVL.

The chain's CDR3 is CASRSGTSPSPAYNEQFF. The DNA of the CDR3 is TGTGCCAGCAGATCCGGGACTAGCCCATCCCCTGCCTACAATGAGCAGTTCTTC. This chain links TRBV27 with TRBJ2-1, with TRBD2 matching over 9 bases. Germline CDR1 is MNHEY and CDR2 is SMNVEV (reference sequence). With V trimmed by 6 bases and J by 2 bases, 14 bases remained unmatched. The CDR3 length is 18 residues.

The genes are TRBV25-1 and TRBJ1-2, with unresolved D. Trimming removed 1 base from V and 4 bases from J, with 10 bases in between. The CDR3 has 14 residues. Germline-derived CDR1 and CDR2 are MGHDK and SYGVNS. The CDR3, as DNA: TGTGCCAGCAGTGAATCGATAGGCGGCTATGGCTACACCTTC. This codes for CASSESIGGYGYTF.

V usage is TRBV6-5 and J usage is TRBJ1-5, with a weak D call TRBD1 (5 bases). Trimming removed 0 bases at V and 6 bases at J, with 12 bases between. The CDR3 is 15 residues long. Germline V gives CDR1 MNHEY, CDR2 SVGAGI. The CDR3 DNA sequence: TGTGCCAGCAGTTACTCTCCAGGGATGGGTCAGCCCCAGCATTTT. It is translated as CASSYSPGMGQPQHF.

The chain recombines TRBV27 with TRBJ2-5, with 12 bases identical to TRBD2. The CDR3 length is 18 residues. V lost 4 bases, J lost 0 bases, and 9 bases stayed unmatched. Germline V gives CDR1 MNHEY, CDR2 SMNVEV (reference sequence). The CDR3 bases are TGTGCCAGCAGTTCAACCGGACTAGCGGGGCAGTACCAAGAGACCCAGTACTTC. Protein product: CASSSTGLAGQYQETQYF.

The chain couples TRBV15 to TRBJ2-7, with a possible D match to TRBD1 (5 bases). Germline CDR1 reads LNHNV; CDR2 reads YYDKDF (reference sequence). Deletions cut 0 bases from V and 9 bases from J, with 12 bases between. The CDR3 is made up of 13 amino acids. CDR3 sequence: CATSRESGNGQYF. The CDR3 DNA sequence: TGTGCCACCAGCAGAGAATCAGGGAATGGGCAGTACTTC.

The J gene is TRBJ2-7, the V gene TRBV4-3; D ambiguous. Germline CDR1 LGHNA, CDR2 YSLEER. The V end was cut by 0 bases, the J end by 7 bases, with 13 bases between. The CDR3 is 14 residues long. The CDR3 DNA is TGCGCCAGCAGCCAAGATATCGCTGCTATAGAGCAGTACTTC. This gives the protein CASSQDIAAIEQYF.

The gene calls are TRBV11-3 and TRBJ2-3; possibly TRBD1 for D (5 bases). There are 17 residues in the CDR3. Per germline, CDR1 SGHNT and CDR2 YENEEA. Trimming took 0 bases from V and 1 from J, leaving 14 bases between them. CDR3 residues: CASSLDPRGPGTDTQYF. The CDR3 nucleotides read TGTGCCAGCAGCTTAGATCCTAGGGGCCCCGGCACAGATACGCAGTATTTT.